The 8 T cell receptor beta chains presented below share a single source sample, sequenced in a study of control samples from healthy donors and cancer patients. Sequencing was performed with immunoSEQ multiplex PCR; in TCRdb, only in-frame clones are kept and a portion is missing. The table shows 100,000 to 150,000 clones, with about nine tenths occurring only once. Sequenced material: blood. Receptor source: a man aged 18 to 29 in good health.

This chain joins TRBV5-1 and TRBJ2-2, with D unresolved. The CDR3 is made up of 13 amino acids. Germline V lookup: CDR1 SGHRS, CDR2 YFSETQ. V shed 2 bases and J shed 6 bases, with 8 bases lying between them. The CDR3 region is CASSLFGAGELFF. The CDR3 coding sequence is TGCGCCAGCAGCTTATTTGGGGCCGGGGAGCTGTTTTTT.

In this sample, this clone turned up a few times. Other DNA variants within this sample encode the same CDR3. The chain uses TRBV18 and TRBJ1-2; no definite D call. There are 13 residues in the CDR3. The germline V and J ends were trimmed by 3 bases and 6 bases, with 11 bases remaining between them. The germline V gene encodes CDR1 KGHSH and CDR2 LQKENI. Here the CDR3 reads CASSPSSQDGYTF. CDR3 bases: TGTGCCAGCTCACCGTCCAGTCAGGATGGCTACACCTTC.

This clone was seen just once. This chain uses TRBV20-1 with TRBJ2-1; D unclear. V gave up 3 bases and J gave up 3 bases, with 12 bases separating them. This CDR3 comprises 14 residues. Germline V gene sequence: CDR1 DFQATT, CDR2 SNEGSKA (reference sequence). The CDR3 nucleotides read TGCAGTGCTAGTCGAGGAGCCTACTACAATGAGCAGTTCTTC. Its protein product is CSASRGAYYNEQFF.

This chain joins TRBV18 and TRBJ2-3, with 12 bases identical to TRBD2. This CDR3 is built from 15 residues. Germline V lookup: CDR1 KGHSH, CDR2 LQKENI. V was pared by 6 bases and J by 3 bases, with 4 bases of the junction left unmatched. The CDR3 spells CASSPSGGATDTQYF. In DNA form, the CDR3 reads TGTGCCAGCTCGCCTAGCGGGGGGGCAACAGATACGCAGTATTTT.

This chain connects TRBV12-5 to TRBJ1-4; D may be TRBD1 (6 bases). CDR3 length: 13 amino acids. CDR1 and CDR2 from the germline V gene are LGHNT and FRNRAP. V was cut by 2 bases and J by 8 bases, with 9 bases left in between. The CDR3 coding sequence is TGTGCTAGTGGTTTGCCAGACAGGGAAAAACTGTTTTTT. Translating gives CASGLPDREKLFF.

V and J are TRBV15 and TRBJ2-2; D is perhaps TRBD1 (5 bases). Trimming took off 4 bases at V and 0 bases at J, with 12 bases between the two ends. This CDR3 region has 16 residues. Germline V gene lookup returns CDR1 LNHNV and CDR2 YYDKDF (reference sequence). The DNA for the CDR3 is TGTGCCACCAGCACCAGACAGTTTACGAACACCGGGGAGCTGTTTTTT. Amino acid sequence: CATSTRQFTNTGELFF.

This clone is a singleton in its sample. V usage is TRBV12-3 or TRBV12-4 and J usage is TRBJ1-5; no clear D. The CDR3 consists of 12 residues. With 8 bases removed from V and 0 bases from J, the gap between germline ends came to 5 bases. The CDR3 region is CASGYSNQPQHF. In DNA form, the CDR3 reads TGTGCCAGCGGTTATAGCAATCAGCCCCAGCATTTT.

This sequence joins TRBV14 and TRBJ2-5, with 8 bases identical to TRBD2. Germline loops: CDR1 SGHDN, CDR2 FVKESK. The CDR3 is made up of 15 amino acids. With 6 bases clipped from V and 4 bases from J, the junction kept 10 bases outside the gene matches. Here the CDR3 DNA reads TGTGCCAGCAGTAAGACTAGCGTCATAGGAGAGACCCAGTACTTC. It translates to CASSKTSVIGETQYF.